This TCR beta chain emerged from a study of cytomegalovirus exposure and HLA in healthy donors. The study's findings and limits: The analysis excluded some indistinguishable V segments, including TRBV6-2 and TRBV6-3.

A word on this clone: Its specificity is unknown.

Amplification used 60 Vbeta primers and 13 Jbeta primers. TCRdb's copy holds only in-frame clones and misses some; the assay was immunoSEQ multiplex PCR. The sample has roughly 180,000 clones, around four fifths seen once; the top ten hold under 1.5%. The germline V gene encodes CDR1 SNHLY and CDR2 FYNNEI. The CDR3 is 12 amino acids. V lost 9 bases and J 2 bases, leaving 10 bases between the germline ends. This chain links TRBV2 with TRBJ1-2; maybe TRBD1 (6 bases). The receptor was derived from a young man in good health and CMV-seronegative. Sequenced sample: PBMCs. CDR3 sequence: CARGDTNYGYTF. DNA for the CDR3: TGTGCCAGAGGGGACACAAACTATGGCTACACCTTC.